These 18 T cell receptor beta chains originate from one sample sequenced in a study of T cells and Merkel cell carcinoma outcomes. Method: immunoSEQ multiplex PCR; TCRdb's copy keeps in-frame clones and lacks some. The sample shows about 19,000 clones, approximately 80% of them seen only once. Sequencing was carried out using tumor tissue from Merkel cell carcinoma. The receptors derive from a human donor with Merkel cell carcinoma.

This chain links TRBV7-2 with TRBJ1-1; TRBD1 is a possible D gene (6 bases). This CDR3 region has 14 residues. Trimming removed 9 bases at V and 7 bases at J, with 21 bases between. CDR1 SGHTA and CDR2 FQGNSA come from the germline V gene. CDR3 region: CASWEQGDASEAFF. In DNA, the CDR3 is TGTGCCAGTTGGGAACAGGGAGACGCTAGTGAAGCTTTCTTT.

This clone occurred once. The chain joins TRBV7-2 to TRBJ1-2; 8 nucleotides align to TRBD1. Per the germline V gene, CDR1 is SGHTA and CDR2 is FQGNSA. The ends lost 5 bases at V and 4 bases at J; junction bases unmatched: 6. The CDR3 length is 14 residues. CDR3: CASSQGQGRYGYTF. CDR3 DNA sequence: TGTGCCAGCAGCCAAGGACAGGGACGCTATGGCTACACCTTC.

The V call is TRBV6-4, the J call TRBJ2-3; D is uncertain. The V gene's germline CDR1 is MRHNA and CDR2 SNTAGT. V gave up 4 bases and J gave up 6 bases, with 11 bases separating them. The CDR3 runs to 13 residues. The CDR3 is CASSVASGDTQYF. CDR3 DNA sequence: TGTGCCAGCAGTGTAGCATCCGGGGATACGCAGTATTTT.

The V gene is TRBV11-3, the J gene TRBJ1-2; possible D gene TRBD1, 6 bases. The CDR3 contains 13 residues. V lost 6 bases, J lost 4 bases, and 12 bases lay in between. Germline V gene lookup returns CDR1 SGHNT and CDR2 YENEEA. Written as DNA, the CDR3 is TGTGCCAGCAGTCTACAGGGTCCCTATGGCTACACCTTC. Protein product: CASSLQGPYGYTF.

This clone has only one observation. This chain uses TRBV5-5 with TRBJ2-3; D gene unclear. This CDR3 spans 14 amino acids. The germline V gene has CDR1 SGHKS and CDR2 YYEKEE (reference sequence). Trimming stripped 6 bases from V and 7 bases from J, with 18 bases between. This CDR3 is CASTSTDAQYTQYF. Here the CDR3 DNA reads TGTGCCAGCACCTCGACTGACGCACAATATACGCAGTATTTT.

This clone occurred once. The rearrangement joins TRBV6-5 to TRBJ2-7, with D possibly matching TRBD2 (5 bases). Trimming cost V 6 bases and J 5 bases, with 14 bases left between them. Germline CDR1 is MNHEY and CDR2 is SVGAGI. This CDR3 contains 13 residues. CDR3: CASRLSGTNEQYF. CDR3 nucleotides: TGTGCCAGCAGGCTGAGCGGTACTAACGAGCAGTACTTC.

The table lists this clone with a count of one. The chain uses TRBV13 and TRBJ2-5; D ambiguous. Germline assignment: CDR1 PRHDT and CDR2 FYEKMQ (reference sequence). The CDR3 loop spans 13 amino acids. V was trimmed by 2 bases and J by 4 bases, leaving 8 bases between them. The CDR3 reads CASSLRLGETQYF. The DNA of the CDR3 is TGTGCCAGCAGCTTAAGGTTAGGAGAGACCCAGTACTTC.

The rearrangement links TRBV28 to TRBJ1-3; D gene ambiguous. The germline CDR1 and CDR2 sequences are MDHEN and SYDVKM. This CDR3 is 16 amino acids long. V gave up 2 bases and J gave up 3 bases, with 14 bases separating them. CDR3 bases: TGTGCCAGCAGTTTAATCTCGAACTTCGGTGGAAACACCATATATTTT. Amino acids: CASSLISNFGGNTIYF. The full variable domain, rest sourced from reference TRBV28 and TRBJ1-3, is DVKVTQSSRYLVKRTGEKVFLECVQDMDHENMFWYRQDPGLGLRLIYFSYDVKMKEKGDIPEGYSVSREKKERFSLILESASTNQTSMYLCASSLISNFGGNTIYFGEGSWLTVV.

This chain uses TRBV5-6 with TRBJ2-1; 9 nucleotides match TRBD2. The V gene end was trimmed by 0 bases and the J gene end by 9 bases; junction bases not matched to a gene: 10. CDR3 length: 16 amino acids. CDR1 SGHDT and CDR2 YYEEEE come from the germline V gene. The CDR3 region has the DNA TGTGCCAGCAGCTTGGCGGGGGGCGGCGGGAGGGGTGAGCAGTTCTTC. Translation: CASSLAGGGGRGEQFF.

The V gene is TRBV7-9, the J gene TRBJ2-5, with D unclear. Germline CDR1 SEHNR, CDR2 FQNEAQ (reference sequence). CDR3 length: 16 amino acids. V lost 1 base to trimming and J lost 3 bases, with 15 bases between them. CDR3 DNA sequence: TGTGCCAGCAGCTTAGAGGAAGGGATGGCAAAAGAGACCCAGTACTTC. The encoded protein is CASSLEEGMAKETQYF.

The CDR3 loop reads CASSILAGVSEQYF. For the CDR3, the DNA is TGTGCCAGTAGTATCCTAGCGGGAGTGAGCGAGCAGTACTTC. This chain links TRBV19 with TRBJ2-7, with TRBD2 matching 10 bases. The CDR3 sequence is 14 residues long. CDR1 and CDR2 (germline): LNHDA, SQIVND (reference sequence). V gave up 3 bases and J gave up 6 bases; unmatched junction bases: 5.

The chain recombines TRBV28 with TRBJ1-2; 8 bases map to TRBD1. With 2 bases clipped from V and 4 bases from J, the junction kept 6 bases outside the gene matches. This CDR3 region has 15 residues. CDR1 is MDHEN and CDR2 is SYDVKM in the germline V gene. CDR3 region: CASSLGQGAVYGYTF. The CDR3 nucleotides are TGTGCCAGCAGTTTAGGGCAGGGGGCAGTCTATGGCTACACCTTC.

The chain uses TRBV7-8 and TRBJ1-2; unclear D gene. Trimming removed 5 bases from V and 4 bases from J, with 17 bases in between. CDR1 and CDR2 from the germline V gene are SGHVS and FQNEAQ. CDR3 length equals 15 residues. The CDR3 loop reads CASSPISAAFYGYTF. The CDR3 DNA is TGTGCCAGCAGCCCTATCTCCGCCGCGTTCTATGGCTACACCTTC.

The chain uses TRBV27 and TRBJ2-7, with D perhaps TRBD1 (6 bases). This CDR3 contains 13 residues. CDR1 and CDR2 (germline): MNHEY, SMNVEV (reference sequence). V was shortened by 6 bases and J by 0 bases, with 9 bases between the two germline ends. For the CDR3, the DNA is TGTGCCAGCAGACAACAGGGCTCCTACGAGCAGTACTTC. Its translation: CASRQQGSYEQYF.

CDR3 protein: CASTRGINTGELFF. The CDR3 nucleotides read TGTGCCAGCACCCGAGGAATAAACACCGGGGAGCTGTTTTTT. This chain links TRBV7-9 with TRBJ2-2; D not certain. With 7 bases removed from V and 2 bases from J, the gap between germline ends came to 11 bases. CDR3 length: 14 residues. Germline CDR1 reads SEHNR; CDR2 reads FQNEAQ (reference sequence).

The rearrangement links TRBV5-1 to TRBJ2-1; weak D call: TRBD1 (6 bases). Trimming removed 4 bases at V and 7 bases at J, with 12 bases between. Germline lookup yields CDR1 SGHRS and CDR2 YFSETQ. This CDR3 has 13 amino acids. CDR3 nucleotide sequence: TGCGCCAGCAGCCAGGGGTATGGGAATGAGCAGTTCTTC. This encodes CASSQGYGNEQFF.

Notes on this clone: The germline gene is not matched at one end of the junction; a read error may be the cause. Other DNA variants within this sample encode the same CDR3. The genes are TRBV6-5 and TRBJ1-5; D is ambiguous. Germline V gives CDR1 MNHEY, CDR2 SVGAGI. CDR3 length equals 13 residues. The CDR3 DNA follows: TGTGCCAGCAGCCTCCTCGGCAATCAGCCTCAGCATTTT. Its translation: CASSLLGNQPQHF.

This clone showed up just a few times. In DNA, the CDR3 is TGCGCCAGCAGCCCCTATCGACAGGGGAAGAAAGAGACCCAGTACTTC. Residues: CASSPYRQGKKETQYF. V and J are TRBV4-1 and TRBJ2-5; 8 nucleotides match TRBD1. The germline V gene has CDR1 MGHRA and CDR2 YSYEKL. The V and J ends lost 4 bases and 3 bases, in that order; junction bases with no gene match: 10. The CDR3 sequence is 16 residues long.